The clone carrying this T cell receptor (beta chain) was seen more than once but under ten times. This entry comes from a study of blood T cell repertoires in COVID-19. Across the whole study: Samples representing acute and convalescent COVID-19 were sourced from the United States, Italy and Spain. The analysed material was cDNA or gDNA that came from T cells, B-cell-depleted T cells, or PBMCs.

Germline V gene data show CDR1 as SGHTA and CDR2 as FQGTGA. V lost 5 bases, J lost 0 bases, and 3 bases stayed unmatched. CDR3 length equals 15 residues. As originally analysed: How many nucleated cells were present was estimated from reference gene primer amplification. The method was immunoSEQ multiplex PCR; TCRdb's version includes in-frame clones alone and lacks a portion of them. That table is the source of V, J and clone size, and D and trimming were worked out from the DNA. The data show around 170,000 clones, roughly 80% seen once. Sequenced: peripheral blood. The sequence was obtained from a human donor in a cohort sampled during active COVID-19. The V and J genes are TRBV7-3 and TRBJ1-3; TRBD1 agrees at 8 bases. The CDR3 sequence: CASSVTGGSGNTIYF. The CDR3 nucleotides read TGTGCCAGCAGCGTTACAGGGGGCTCTGGAAACACCATATATTTT.